Presented here are 5 T cell receptor beta chains from one specimen sequenced in a study of T cells in localized non-small cell lung cancer. This table comes from immunoSEQ multiplex PCR, and its TCRdb copy is limited to in-frame clones, with some not included. The sample comprises about 40,000 clones, approximately 80% of which are singletons, and about 7% rests with the top ten. The starting material was peripheral blood mononuclear cells, obtained before any cancer treatment. These receptor sequences come from a male donor at least 60 years old with stage II lung adenocarcinoma.

The chain is built from TRBV27 and TRBJ2-1; D is unclear. CDR3 size: 15 residues. Trimming removed 3 bases at V and 8 bases at J, with 17 bases between. Germline V gene sequence: CDR1 MNHEY, CDR2 SMNVEV (reference sequence). CDR3 residues: CASSFRAPIWDEQFF. The CDR3 DNA reads TGTGCCAGCAGTTTCCGGGCCCCCATATGGGATGAGCAGTTCTTC.

Only one count was recorded for this clone. V is TRBV7-2 and J is TRBJ2-5; either TRBD1 or TRBD2 may supply D (5 bases each). Trimming left V 3 bases short and J 4 bases short, with 9 bases between. The germline CDR1 and CDR2 sequences are SGHTA and FQGNSA. This CDR3 is 13 amino acids long. In DNA, the CDR3 is TGTGCCAGCAGCTTGGGACCCTTAGAGACCCAGTACTTC. Amino acid sequence: CASSLGPLETQYF. The whole variable domain, remainder taken from reference TRBV7-2 and TRBJ2-5, is GAGVSQSPSNKVTEKGKDVELRCDPISGHTALYWYRQSLGQGLEFLIYFQGNSAPDKSGLPSDRFSAERTGGSVSTLTIQRTQQEDSAVYLCASSLGPLETQYFGPGTRLLVL.

V and J are TRBV7-2 and TRBJ1-1; 7 bases match TRBD1. V shed 8 bases, J shed 1 base, and the junction held 13 bases outside the gene matches. CDR1 SGHTA and CDR2 FQGNSA come from the germline V gene. The CDR3 is made up of 16 amino acids. Written as DNA, the CDR3 is TGTGCCAGCCTCCGGCAGGGGGGTTTCCGGAACACTGAAGCTTTCTTT. This encodes CASLRQGGFRNTEAFF.

J is TRBJ2-1 and V is TRBV28; the match to TRBD1 covers 7 bases. The germline CDR1 and CDR2 sequences are MDHEN and SYDVKM. This CDR3 has 14 amino acids. The V and J ends lost 6 bases and 5 bases, in that order; junction bases with no gene match: 7. The DNA for the CDR3 is TGTGCCAGCAGCCAAGGACAGGCCAACAATGAGCAGTTCTTC. It yields the protein CASSQGQANNEQFF.

The genes are TRBV19 and TRBJ2-1, with 14 nucleotides matching TRBD2. The junction had 6 bases not matched to a gene; V was cut back by 3 bases and J by 5 bases. Germline V gene sequence: CDR1 LNHDA, CDR2 SQIVND (reference sequence). This CDR3 region has 17 residues. CDR3 residues: CASSIRLAGGSNNEQFF. The DNA of the CDR3 is TGTGCCAGTAGTATCCGACTAGCGGGAGGGTCGAACAATGAGCAGTTCTTC. Variable domain in full (rest from reference TRBV19 and TRBJ2-1): DGGITQSPKYLFRKEGQNVTLSCEQNLNHDAMYWYRQDPGQGLRLIYYSQIVNDFQKGDIAEGYSVSREKKESFPLTVTSAQKNPTAFYLCASSIRLAGGSNNEQFFGPGTRLTVL.